The present T cell receptor beta chain was sequenced within a study of T cell repertoires in cytomegalovirus infection. From the reads, TCRdb called clonotypes with MiXCR, one entry per CDR3 protein. The repertoire has 480,000 or so distinct CDR3 sequences, about 10% of them found once; the top ten carry 10%. CDR3 length: 16 residues. V dropped 2 bases and J dropped 2; count of bases not matched to a gene: 6. In germline, CDR1 is SGHKS, CDR2 YYEKEE (reference sequence). This clonotype was seen repeatedly, ten times or more. Sequencing was performed on PBMCs. The rearrangement joins TRBV5-5 to TRBJ2-5, with TRBD2 identical over 10 bases. This clonotype originated in a human donor in good health (CMV status not recorded). Some clones in this sample may be carry-over from other donors' samples. The CDR3: CASSFARTSGQETQYF. The CDR3 nucleotides read TGTGCCAGCAGCTTCGCGCGGACTAGCGGACAAGAGACCCAGTACTTC.